This is a list of T cell receptor beta chains from one sample in a study of early T cells in non-severe SARS-CoV-2 infection. TCRdb analysed the 5' RACE reads with MiXCR anew, one entry per CDR3 protein. This sample has under 85,000 distinct CDR3 sequences; about 14% occur once, and the top ten carry roughly 4.2%. This sample comprised whole blood, obtained at baseline. These receptors were obtained from an adult who was a healthcare worker with PCR-confirmed SARS-CoV-2 infection or an uninfected control (not recorded which). Both conserved end residues are part of each CDR3. The order of the fields is CDR3 DNA, CDR3 protein, D gene, clone size, J gene, V gene. D genes are given only for firm matches. Part of the rows lack a size; the others show once, few, many or a class for expanded clones.

CDR3 DNA: TGTGCCAGCAGCCCACCCCTAGCGGCTCGCCCTTTCTACGAGCAGTACTTC; CDR3 protein: CASSPPLAARPFYEQYF; D gene: TRBD2; clone size: few; J gene: TRBJ2-7; V gene: TRBV7-3
CDR3 DNA: TGTGCCAGCAGCATAGGGGACAGGGGGCTGGACACTGAAGCTTTCTTT; CDR3 protein: CASSIGDRGLDTEAFF; D gene: -; clone size: many; J gene: TRBJ1-1; V gene: TRBV21-1
CDR3 DNA: TGTGCCAGCAGCCTGACAGGGGGGGCAGATACGCAGTATTTT; CDR3 protein: CASSLTGGADTQYF; D gene: TRBD1; clone size: many; J gene: TRBJ2-3; V gene: TRBV7-9
CDR3 DNA: TGTGCCAGCAGCAACCCTGCCTATGAGCAGTTCTTC; CDR3 protein: CASSNPAYEQFF; D gene: -; clone size: -; J gene: TRBJ2-1; V gene: TRBV21-1
CDR3 DNA: TGTGCCAGCAGTTACTCAGCCCTTATGGATTCACCCCTCCACTTT; CDR3 protein: CASSYSALMDSPLHF; D gene: -; clone size: few; J gene: TRBJ1-6; V gene: TRBV6-2/TRBV6-3
CDR3 DNA: TGTGCCAGCAGCCTTGACAGGGGAATCACAGATACGCAGTATTTT; CDR3 protein: CASSLDRGITDTQYF; D gene: TRBD1; clone size: -; J gene: TRBJ2-3; V gene: TRBV7-6
CDR3 DNA: TGTGCCAGCAGCTTTGGGTTGGGCGCGTGGGACGAGCAGTACTTC; CDR3 protein: CASSFGLGAWDEQYF; D gene: -; clone size: many; J gene: TRBJ2-7; V gene: TRBV7-9
CDR3 DNA: TGTGCCACCAGCGTCGAAAGCGGGTTGAGCTCCTACGAGCAGTACTTC; CDR3 protein: CATSVESGLSSYEQYF; D gene: -; clone size: -; J gene: TRBJ2-7; V gene: TRBV15
CDR3 DNA: TGTGCCAGCAGTTTCCCCCCGGGGGGGAAGGGCACCGGGGAGCTGTTTTTT; CDR3 protein: CASSFPPGGKGTGELFF; D gene: TRBD2; clone size: -; J gene: TRBJ2-2; V gene: TRBV5-6
CDR3 DNA: TGCAGTGCTAGAGACGGGGGTAACGGGGAGCTGTTTTTT; CDR3 protein: CSARDGGNGELFF; D gene: -; clone size: few; J gene: TRBJ2-2; V gene: TRBV20-1
CDR3 DNA: TGTGCCAGCAATAAGGGAAACATTCAGTACTTC; CDR3 protein: CASNKGNIQYF; D gene: -; clone size: few; J gene: TRBJ2-4; V gene: TRBV3-1
CDR3 DNA: TGTGCCACCAGCAGAGAAATAGCAGCGCCCAAAAACATTCAGTACTTC; CDR3 protein: CATSREIAAPKNIQYF; D gene: -; clone size: -; J gene: TRBJ2-4; V gene: TRBV15
CDR3 DNA: TGTGCCAGCAGACTGGGACTAGCGGATAACAATGAGCAGTTCTTC; CDR3 protein: CASRLGLADNNEQFF; D gene: TRBD2; clone size: -; J gene: TRBJ2-1; V gene: TRBV12-3/TRBV12-4
CDR3 DNA: TGTGCCAGCAGTTACGAGACTGGGCTCGATTCACCCCTCCACTTT; CDR3 protein: CASSYETGLDSPLHF; D gene: -; clone size: few; J gene: TRBJ1-6; V gene: TRBV6-5
CDR3 DNA: TGCAGTGCTAGAGATTGGGGGACTAGCGGCTACGAGCAGTACTTC; CDR3 protein: CSARDWGTSGYEQYF; D gene: TRBD2; clone size: many; J gene: TRBJ2-7; V gene: TRBV20-1
CDR3 DNA: TGTGCCAGCAGTCCAGACAGAAGCCCCTATGGCTACACCTTC; CDR3 protein: CASSPDRSPYGYTF; D gene: -; clone size: many; J gene: TRBJ1-2; V gene: TRBV2
CDR3 DNA: TGTGCCAGCGGGGACAGGGGGTTAAATTCACCCCTCCACTTT; CDR3 protein: CASGDRGLNSPLHF; D gene: TRBD1; clone size: few; J gene: TRBJ1-6; V gene: TRBV6-1
CDR3 DNA: TGTGCCAGCAGTGAAGAGGGAAACACCATATATTTT; CDR3 protein: CASSEEGNTIYF; D gene: -; clone size: -; J gene: TRBJ1-3; V gene: TRBV6-1
CDR3 DNA: TGTGCCAGCAGCCAAGATTTGAGAGATACGCAGTATTTT; CDR3 protein: CASSQDLRDTQYF; D gene: -; clone size: few; J gene: TRBJ2-3; V gene: TRBV14
CDR3 DNA: TGTGCCAGCAGTTCCTGGGACAGTGGCTACACCTTC; CDR3 protein: CASSSWDSGYTF; D gene: TRBD1; clone size: few; J gene: TRBJ1-2; V gene: TRBV28
CDR3 DNA: TGCAGCGTTGAGCCGTTGGGATCAGCAGGGCGGGCCACAGATACGCAGTATTTT; CDR3 protein: CSVEPLGSAGRATDTQYF; D gene: -; clone size: -; J gene: TRBJ2-3; V gene: TRBV29-1
CDR3 DNA: TGCAGCGTTGAATTATCCTACAATGAGCAGTTCTTC; CDR3 protein: CSVELSYNEQFF; D gene: -; clone size: many; J gene: TRBJ2-1; V gene: TRBV29-1
CDR3 DNA: TGTGCCAGCAAGGGGCGGGAGGTCTCCTACAATGAGCAGTTCTTC; CDR3 protein: CASKGREVSYNEQFF; D gene: TRBD2; clone size: -; J gene: TRBJ2-1; V gene: TRBV6-5
CDR3 DNA: TGCGCCAGCAGTCCGGTTAACAATGAGCAGTTCTTC; CDR3 protein: CASSPVNNEQFF; D gene: -; clone size: -; J gene: TRBJ2-1; V gene: TRBV10-2
CDR3 DNA: TGTGCCAGCAGCCCGTACCGGGAGGCCTCCTACAATGAGCAGTTCTTC; CDR3 protein: CASSPYREASYNEQFF; D gene: TRBD2; clone size: many; J gene: TRBJ2-1; V gene: TRBV7-8
CDR3 DNA: TGCAGTGCTAGAGTCCGACTAGCGGGAGATTACGAGCAGTACTTC; CDR3 protein: CSARVRLAGDYEQYF; D gene: TRBD2; clone size: -; J gene: TRBJ2-7; V gene: TRBV20-1
CDR3 DNA: TGCGCCAGCAGCTTCGGTAGCGGCGCCGAGGAGCAGTTCTTC; CDR3 protein: CASSFGSGAEEQFF; D gene: -; clone size: few; J gene: TRBJ2-1; V gene: TRBV5-1
CDR3 DNA: TGTGCCAGCAGCTGGGGGACTAGTGGCACAGATACGCAGTATTTT; CDR3 protein: CASSWGTSGTDTQYF; D gene: TRBD2; clone size: -; J gene: TRBJ2-3; V gene: TRBV7-3
CDR3 DNA: TGCAGCGTTGGCCCCCGGGGCGTGAACACTGAAGCTTTCTTT; CDR3 protein: CSVGPRGVNTEAFF; D gene: -; clone size: many; J gene: TRBJ1-1; V gene: TRBV29-1